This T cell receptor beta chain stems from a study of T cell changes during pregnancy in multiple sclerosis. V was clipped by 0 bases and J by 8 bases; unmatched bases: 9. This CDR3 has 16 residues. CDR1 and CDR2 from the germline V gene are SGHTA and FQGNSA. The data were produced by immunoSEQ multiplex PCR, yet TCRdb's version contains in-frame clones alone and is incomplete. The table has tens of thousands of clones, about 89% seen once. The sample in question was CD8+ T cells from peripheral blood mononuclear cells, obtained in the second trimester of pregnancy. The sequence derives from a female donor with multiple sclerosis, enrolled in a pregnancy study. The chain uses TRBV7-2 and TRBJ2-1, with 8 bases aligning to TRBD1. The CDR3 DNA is TGTGCCAGCAGCTTAGCCATCCAGGGGGCGCGACATGAGCAGTTCTTC. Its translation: CASSLAIQGARHEQFF.